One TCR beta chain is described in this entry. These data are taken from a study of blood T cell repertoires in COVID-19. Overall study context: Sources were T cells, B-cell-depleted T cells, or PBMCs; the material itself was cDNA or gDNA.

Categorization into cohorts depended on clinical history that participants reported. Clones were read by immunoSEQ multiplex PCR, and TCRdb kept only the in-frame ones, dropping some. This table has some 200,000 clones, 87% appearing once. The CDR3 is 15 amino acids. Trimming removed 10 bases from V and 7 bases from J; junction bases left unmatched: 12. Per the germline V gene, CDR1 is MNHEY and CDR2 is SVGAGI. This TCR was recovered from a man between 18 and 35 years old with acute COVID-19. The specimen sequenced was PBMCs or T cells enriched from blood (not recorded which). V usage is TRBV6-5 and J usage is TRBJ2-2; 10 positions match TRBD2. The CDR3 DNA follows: TGTGCCACGTTTCGGGCTAGCGGGAGAGGCGGGGAGCTGTTTTTT. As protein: CATFRASGRGGELFF.